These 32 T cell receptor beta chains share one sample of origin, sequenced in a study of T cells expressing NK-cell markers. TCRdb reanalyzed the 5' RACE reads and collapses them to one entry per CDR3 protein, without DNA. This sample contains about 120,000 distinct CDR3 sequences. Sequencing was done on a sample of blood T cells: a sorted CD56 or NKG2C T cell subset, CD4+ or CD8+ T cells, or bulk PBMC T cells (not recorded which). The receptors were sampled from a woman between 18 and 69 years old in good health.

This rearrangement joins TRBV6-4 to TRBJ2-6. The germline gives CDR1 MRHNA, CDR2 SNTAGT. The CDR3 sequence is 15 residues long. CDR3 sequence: CASSDGDSGANVLTF.

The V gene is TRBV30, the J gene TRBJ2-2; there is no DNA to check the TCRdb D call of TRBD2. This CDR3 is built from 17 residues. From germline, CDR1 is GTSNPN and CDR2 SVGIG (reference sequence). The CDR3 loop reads CAWTPWTEQRDLVELFF.

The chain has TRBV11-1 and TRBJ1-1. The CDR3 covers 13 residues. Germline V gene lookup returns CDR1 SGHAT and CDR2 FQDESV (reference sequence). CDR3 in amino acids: CASSFQEMTEAFF.

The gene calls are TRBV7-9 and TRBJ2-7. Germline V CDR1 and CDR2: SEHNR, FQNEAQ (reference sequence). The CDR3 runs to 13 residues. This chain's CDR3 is CASSPQISYEQYF.

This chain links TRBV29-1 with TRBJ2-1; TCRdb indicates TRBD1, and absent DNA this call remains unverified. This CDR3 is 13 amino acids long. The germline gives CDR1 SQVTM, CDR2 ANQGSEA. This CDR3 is CSVDGTSYNEQFF.

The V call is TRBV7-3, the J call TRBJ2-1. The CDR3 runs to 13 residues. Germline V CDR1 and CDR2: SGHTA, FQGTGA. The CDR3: CASSFGVGNEQFF.

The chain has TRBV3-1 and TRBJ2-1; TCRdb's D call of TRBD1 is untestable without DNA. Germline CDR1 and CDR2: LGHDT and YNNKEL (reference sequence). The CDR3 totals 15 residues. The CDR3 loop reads CASSRAWATYNEQFF.

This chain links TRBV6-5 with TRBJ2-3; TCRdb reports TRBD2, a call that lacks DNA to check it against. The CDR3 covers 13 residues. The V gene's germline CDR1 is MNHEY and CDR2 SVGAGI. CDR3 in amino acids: CASGSGGRDTQYF.

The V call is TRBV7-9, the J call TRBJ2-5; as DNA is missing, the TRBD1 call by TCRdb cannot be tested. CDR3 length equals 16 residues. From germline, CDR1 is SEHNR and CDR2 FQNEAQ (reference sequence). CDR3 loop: CASSPQGGGYQETQYF.

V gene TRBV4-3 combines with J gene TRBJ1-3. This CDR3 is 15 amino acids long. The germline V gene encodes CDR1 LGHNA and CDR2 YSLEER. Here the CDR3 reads CASSQLTGLRDTIYF.

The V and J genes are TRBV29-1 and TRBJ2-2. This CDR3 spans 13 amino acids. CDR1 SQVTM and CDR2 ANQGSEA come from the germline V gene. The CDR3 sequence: CSVEEGRTGELFF.

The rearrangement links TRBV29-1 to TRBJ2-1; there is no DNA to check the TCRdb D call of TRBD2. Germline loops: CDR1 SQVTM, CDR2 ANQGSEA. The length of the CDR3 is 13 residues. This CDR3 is CSVETGGTGLQFF.

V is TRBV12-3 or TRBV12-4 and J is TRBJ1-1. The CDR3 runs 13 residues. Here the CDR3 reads CASSLRGSPEAFF.

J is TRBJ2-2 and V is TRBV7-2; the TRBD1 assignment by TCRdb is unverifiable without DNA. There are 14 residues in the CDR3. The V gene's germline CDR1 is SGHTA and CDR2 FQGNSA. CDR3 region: CASSLAPGTGELFF.

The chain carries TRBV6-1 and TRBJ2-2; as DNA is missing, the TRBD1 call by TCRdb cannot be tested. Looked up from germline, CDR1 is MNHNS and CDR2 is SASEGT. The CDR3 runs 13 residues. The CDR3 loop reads CASSSGETGELFF.

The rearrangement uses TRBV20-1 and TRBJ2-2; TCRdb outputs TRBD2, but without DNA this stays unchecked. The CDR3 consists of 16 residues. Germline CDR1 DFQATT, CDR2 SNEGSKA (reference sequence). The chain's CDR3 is CSARARDSGKIGELFF.

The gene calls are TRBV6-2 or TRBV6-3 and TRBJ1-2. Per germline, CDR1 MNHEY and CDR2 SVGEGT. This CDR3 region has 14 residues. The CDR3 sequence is CASSYSGDGYGYTF.

CDR3 sequence reads: CASSSRVLEGWNEKLFF. The rearrangement uses TRBV7-9 and TRBJ1-4. The CDR3 contains 17 residues. Germline assignment: CDR1 SEHNR and CDR2 FQNEAQ (reference sequence).

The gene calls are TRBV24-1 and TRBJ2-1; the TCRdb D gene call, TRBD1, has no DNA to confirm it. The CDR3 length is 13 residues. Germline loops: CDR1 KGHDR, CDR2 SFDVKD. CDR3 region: CATIGQDYNEQFF.

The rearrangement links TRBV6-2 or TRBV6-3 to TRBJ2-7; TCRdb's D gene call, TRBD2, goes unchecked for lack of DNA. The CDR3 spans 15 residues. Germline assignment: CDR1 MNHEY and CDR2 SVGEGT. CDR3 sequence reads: CASSPGTSGIYEQYF.

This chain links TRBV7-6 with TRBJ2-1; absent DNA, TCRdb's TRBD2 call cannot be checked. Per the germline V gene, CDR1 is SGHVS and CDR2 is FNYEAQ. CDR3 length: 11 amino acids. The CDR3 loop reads CASSLGSGQFF.

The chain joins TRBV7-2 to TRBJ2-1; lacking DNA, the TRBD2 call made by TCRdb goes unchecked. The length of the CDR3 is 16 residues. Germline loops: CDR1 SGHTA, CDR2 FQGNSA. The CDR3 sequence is CASSPLTLAVYNEQFF.

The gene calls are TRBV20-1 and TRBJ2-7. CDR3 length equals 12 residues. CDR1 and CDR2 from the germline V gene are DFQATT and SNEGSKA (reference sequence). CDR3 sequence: CSARVSDYEQYF.

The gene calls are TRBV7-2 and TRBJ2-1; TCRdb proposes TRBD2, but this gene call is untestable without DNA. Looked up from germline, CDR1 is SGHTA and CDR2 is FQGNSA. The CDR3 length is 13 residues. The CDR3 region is CASSDYYYNEQFF.

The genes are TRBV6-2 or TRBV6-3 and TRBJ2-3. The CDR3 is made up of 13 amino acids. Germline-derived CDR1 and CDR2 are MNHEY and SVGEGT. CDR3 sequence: CASSYLTTDTQYF.

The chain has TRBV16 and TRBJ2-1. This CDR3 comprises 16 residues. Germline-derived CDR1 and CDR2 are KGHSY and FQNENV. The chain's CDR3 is CASSQVLGSSYNEQFF.

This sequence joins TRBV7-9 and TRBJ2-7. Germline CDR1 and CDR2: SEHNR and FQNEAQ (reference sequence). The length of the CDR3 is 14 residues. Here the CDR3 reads CASSLAGDLDEQYF.

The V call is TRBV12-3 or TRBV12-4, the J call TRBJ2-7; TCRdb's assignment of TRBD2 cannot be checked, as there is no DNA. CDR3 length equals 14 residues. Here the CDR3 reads CASTTGTRVYEQYF.

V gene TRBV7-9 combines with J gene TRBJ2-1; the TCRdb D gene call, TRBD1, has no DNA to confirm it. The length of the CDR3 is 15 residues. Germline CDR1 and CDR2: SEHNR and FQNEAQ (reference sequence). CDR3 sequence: CASSSSGTGYGEQFF.

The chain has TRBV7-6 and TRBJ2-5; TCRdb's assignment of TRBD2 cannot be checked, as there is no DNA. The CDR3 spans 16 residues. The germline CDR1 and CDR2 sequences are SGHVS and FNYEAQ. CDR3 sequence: CASRLGSGGSQETQYF.

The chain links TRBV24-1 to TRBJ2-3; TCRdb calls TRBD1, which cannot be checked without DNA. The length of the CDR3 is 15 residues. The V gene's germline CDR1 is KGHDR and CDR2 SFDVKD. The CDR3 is CATSDRDRGTDTQYF.

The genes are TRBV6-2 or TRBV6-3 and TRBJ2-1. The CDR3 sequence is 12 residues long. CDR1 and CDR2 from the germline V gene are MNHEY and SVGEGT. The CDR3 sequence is CASSYAKNEQFF.